This T cell receptor (beta chain) emerged from a study of T cells after yellow fever vaccination. Study-wide findings and caveats: Once the booster was given, most primary-vaccination clones reappeared, at approximately 97% for CD4 and 85% to 90% for CD8.

This clonotype was found a few times. Its antigen remains unknown. TCRdb re-analysed the 5' RACE reads in MiXCR, keeping a single row per CDR3 protein. The sample carries approximately 250,000 distinct CDR3 sequences, 6.5% to 7.5% recorded once. Source: CD4+ T cells sorted from PBMCs, taken on the day of the yellow fever booster vaccination. This TCR was recovered from a man in his thirties or forties who received the YFV17D yellow fever vaccine.

The CDR3 DNA reads TGTGCCAGCAGCCAGGAAAGCGGGAGGGCCCCTGATACGCAGTATTTT. This gives the protein CASSQESGRAPDTQYF. This chain links TRBV5-4 with TRBJ2-3, with 10 bases that match TRBD2. V shed 4 bases, J shed 6 bases, and the junction held 11 bases outside the gene matches. The CDR3 length is 16 residues. From germline, CDR1 is SGHNT and CDR2 YYREEE (reference sequence).